A selection of T cell receptor beta chains follows, all from one sample in a study of OX40 agonist ivuxolimab in advanced cancers. The protocol was immunoSEQ multiplex PCR, while the TCRdb copy is restricted to in-frame clones and leaves out a portion. The table shows just over 95,000 clones, with 90% occurring only once. The specimen comprised CD4+ or CD8+ T cells sorted from blood, sampled in a trial of the OX40 agonist ivuxolimab. These receptors came from an adult with an advanced solid tumor such as melanoma, head and neck, liver or kidney cancer. The conserved cysteine and the conserved F or W are not part of the CDR3 here. The order of the fields is J gene, V gene, CDR3 protein.

TRBJ1-5,TRBV19,ASTDSGGNQPQH
TRBJ1-6,TRBV7-9,ASSSPQGFPNSPLH
TRBJ2-3,TRBV15,ATSRGEATDTQY
TRBJ2-1,TRBV28,ASSPAGTRGEQF
TRBJ2-7,TRBV6-1,ASSEGTGGFYEQY
TRBJ2-7,TRBV7-9,ASSQDGVYYEQY
TRBJ2-1,TRBV7-8,ASSLVRLAGGSYNEQF
TRBJ1-1,TRBV30,AWAGQLNTEAF
TRBJ2-2,TRBV9,ASSVVPSANTGELF
TRBJ1-4,TRBV6-6,ASRTGPLNEKLF
TRBJ2-3,TRBV5-1,ASSRTSGTDTQY
TRBJ1-5,TRBV2,ASSRRGNRANQPQH
TRBJ2-4,TRBV11-2,ASSLSKNIQY
TRBJ2-7,TRBV5-1,ASSDSGTASSYEQY
TRBJ1-1,TRBV5-1,ASSLDGDTEAF
TRBJ1-5,TRBV6-1,ASSELGRVGNQPQH
TRBJ1-1,TRBV28,ASSARGQVNTEAF
TRBJ1-3,TRBV10-3,AISESKAGLSGNTIY
TRBJ2-7,TRBV5-4,ASSLGGSTSYEQY
TRBJ1-2,TRBV11-2,ASSRVGGADGYT
TRBJ1-4,TRBV29-1,SVDGGTGGEKLF
TRBJ1-1,TRBV19,ASSTRGTGRRDTEAF
TRBJ2-5,TRBV27,ASSFLSGETQY
TRBJ2-1,TRBV10-3,AISPSGSYNEQF
TRBJ1-4,TRBV28,ASSPGPTGLF
TRBJ2-1,TRBV2,ASRRWGASYNEQF
TRBJ1-6,TRBV2,ASRGKYDSPLH
TRBJ2-7,TRBV28,ASSLKGEQY
TRBJ1-4,TRBV5-1,ASSLSPGEKLF
TRBJ2-7,TRBV7-3,ASSLGPRTREQY
TRBJ2-1,TRBV19,ASSELAGGYNEQF
TRBJ2-7,TRBV13,ASSPPYLAGGTYEQY
TRBJ2-3,TRBV19,ASSATDTQY
TRBJ2-1,TRBV11-3,ASSLTLADYNEQF
TRBJ2-1,TRBV7-3,ASSLPVGRAGGEQF
TRBJ2-5,TRBV11-3,ASSSGDNQETQY
TRBJ2-7,TRBV5-6,ASEGPSSYEQY
TRBJ2-5,TRBV5-1,ASSLAGQGRETQY
TRBJ2-1,TRBV10-2,ASSRQPINEQF
TRBJ2-7,TRBV6-1,ASSELGYNSDEQY
TRBJ1-2,TRBV30,AWNSRRYGYT
TRBJ1-1,TRBV18,ASSHAGTEAF
TRBJ2-2,TRBV9,ASSVAPPPGNTGELF